The rows below give T cell receptor beta chains drawn from one sample of a study of beta chain features in type 1 diabetes. Assay used: immunoSEQ multiplex PCR; TCRdb lists only in-frame clones, some missing. In the table there are almost 350,000 clones, around 7.6% of which are singletons. The sequenced sample consisted of central memory CD4+ T cells from blood. All receptors come from a woman between 18 and 29 years old in good health. Each CDR3 is given with its conserved first and last residue. Clone size is stated in some rows and not others, as once, few, many or a class when expanded.

size,V,CDR3
-,TRBV28,CATTRSGRMNTEAFF
few,TRBV9,CASSVGSDRVETQYF
many,TRBV18,CASSPDAGGYEQYF
-,TRBV5-5,CASSLASLVYEQYF
-,TRBV2,CASSPGGLAGGQVADTQYF
few,TRBV9,CASSLGPASGYGTDTQYF
-,TRBV7-2,CASTPQSNTGELFF
few,TRBV5-4,CASSSGTGENYGYTF
many,TRBV6-6,CASSRTGVGSEQYF
many,TRBV29-1,CSALGVQVYEQYF
few,TRBV10-3,CAISERGNNQPQHF
few,TRBV2,CASSTSLEKLFF
-,TRBV5-4,CASSSGGRLRNYGYTF
-,TRBV6-5,CASSYKDRVAEAFF
-,TRBV21-1,CASSKSRGGYEQYF
few,TRBV27,CASSLRGSNYGYTF
-,TRBV6-1,CASSDGTSGKYEQFF
-,TRBV7-9,CASSPTAGSSYEQYF
once,TRBV9,CASSPPAGGPGELFF
-,TRBV10-3,CAIGQGVNQPQHF
-,TRBV28,CASTLQGTSYEQYF
-,TRBV9,CASSVAGTSGYNEQFF
-,TRBV28,CASSQTSGWGQPQHF
-,TRBV2,CASRRGQETQYF
-,TRBV19,CASNLGTGYNEQFF
few,TRBV25-1,CASSDRTFPTYEQYF
few,TRBV10-3,CATTLGGGAADTQYF
few,TRBV7-9,CASSLRGRGERTYEQYF
-,TRBV5-1,CASSLAGTQYEQYF
-,TRBV4-3,CASSQDHTNIQYF
few,TRBV6-6,CASSSSGLASDTQYF
once,TRBV6-1,CASRETDGVTYEQYF
few,TRBV7-3,CASSLTTRAGGAFF
-,TRBV6-5,CASSYSPGTDEAFF
many,TRBV13,CASSLAGGGETQYF
many,TRBV18,CASSPTPVDQTYGYTF
-,TRBV7-2,CASSEQRENPYEQYF
many,TRBV5-1,CASSRDRGRGTEAFF
few,TRBV4-2,CASSQAGLYEQYF
few,TRBV6-5,CASRRDPRSDTQYF
-,TRBV4-3,CASSQRDSGNEQFF
once,TRBV2,CASNWIAGNEQFF
-,TRBV2,CASSDDTGELFF
-,TRBV4-1,CASSQASGTSGQQFF
-,TRBV2,CASRNLAGGETQYF
-,TRBV7-9,CASSLGQGNNEQFF
few,TRBV10-3,CAISDRNTEAFF
-,TRBV6-5,CASSYASDNQPQHF
many,TRBV4-2,CASSRLGGPGANVLTF
few,TRBV5-1,CASRAPGTDNYGYTF
-,TRBV28,CASSLPQGARTEAFF
few,TRBV28,CASSRPAGHYEQYF
few,TRBV9,CASSQTGTPENIQYF
-,TRBV2,CASRPRLDGYEAFF
few,TRBV5-1,CASSLGLAGGGLGYEQFF
-,TRBV28,CASSSVYGYTF
few,TRBV6-5,CASSRLVSSYEQYF
many,TRBV4-3,CASSQDPLWGSEQFF
few,TRBV7-2,CASSLGTGGRYGYTF
-,TRBV7-3,CANVTTYEQYF